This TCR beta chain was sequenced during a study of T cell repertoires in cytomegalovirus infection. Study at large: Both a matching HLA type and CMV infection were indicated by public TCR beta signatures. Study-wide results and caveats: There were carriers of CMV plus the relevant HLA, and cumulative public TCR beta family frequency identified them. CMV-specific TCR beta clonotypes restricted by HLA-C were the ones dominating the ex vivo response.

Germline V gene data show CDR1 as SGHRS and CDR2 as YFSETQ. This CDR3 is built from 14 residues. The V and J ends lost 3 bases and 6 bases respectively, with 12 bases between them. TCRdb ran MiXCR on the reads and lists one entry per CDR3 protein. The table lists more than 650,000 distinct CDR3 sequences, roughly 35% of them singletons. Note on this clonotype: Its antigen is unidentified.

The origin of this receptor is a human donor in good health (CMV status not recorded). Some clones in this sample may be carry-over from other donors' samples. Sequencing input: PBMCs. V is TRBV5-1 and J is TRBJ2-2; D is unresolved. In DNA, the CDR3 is TGCGCCAGCAGCTCCATCCCCGGGCCCGGGGAGCTGTTTTTT. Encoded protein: CASSSIPGPGELFF.